The TCR beta chain under discussion was sequenced for a study of shared T cell receptors in the human thymus. CDR1 is MNHEY and CDR2 is SMNVEV in the germline V gene (reference sequence). V dropped 4 bases and J dropped 0 bases, with 10 bases sitting between them. The CDR3 extends over 14 amino acids. Produced via immunoSEQ multiplex PCR; TCRdb's table is partial and in-frame only. The data hold 500,000 to 750,000 clones, with around nine tenths observed a single time. These same records also appear under a second study, on human thymus T cells. That work contributes: The source of the thymus tissue was resections taken during corrective heart surgery. What appeared biased in thymic and blood repertoires was the usage of V and J genes.

The source material was thymocytes. This sequence originates from a boy under two years old with a congenital heart defect. The V call is TRBV27, the J call TRBJ2-7, with D possibly matching TRBD2 (7 bases). Written as DNA, the CDR3 is TGTGCCAGCAGTTCGCGGGGGCCCTCCTACGAGCAGTACTTC. It is translated as CASSSRGPSYEQYF.